This T cell receptor (beta chain) stems from a study of regulatory T cells in long-lasting Graves disease. Library construction for TCR beta used iRepertoire HTBI primers and Arm-PCR of CDR3 regions. TCRdb re-derived calls from the multiplex PCR reads in MiXCR, one entry per CDR3 protein. The sample has 420,000 or so distinct CDR3 sequences, over 15% seen once; the top ten hold 23%. Sample time point: newly diagnosed GD, antithyroid drugs for less than 3 months. RNA isolated from PBMCs was used to make the TCR library. This clonotype was found many times. These sequences were also reported in another study, on T cells in Graves' hyperthyroidism and ophthalmopathy.

The sequencing used peripheral blood mononuclear cells (PBMCs), collected at new diagnosis, from a patient treated with antithyroid drugs. The sequence was obtained from a woman aged 18-29 years with Graves disease.

In DNA form, the CDR3 reads TGTGCCAGCAGCTTAGCAGGACTAGCGGGGAACAATGAGCAGTTCTTC. The encoded protein is CASSLAGLAGNNEQFF. This chain connects TRBV11-1 to TRBJ2-1, with 12 bases that match TRBD2. CDR3 length: 16 residues. The ends lost 0 bases at V and 5 bases at J; junction bases unmatched: 2. Germline CDR1 and CDR2: SGHAT and FQDESV (reference sequence).